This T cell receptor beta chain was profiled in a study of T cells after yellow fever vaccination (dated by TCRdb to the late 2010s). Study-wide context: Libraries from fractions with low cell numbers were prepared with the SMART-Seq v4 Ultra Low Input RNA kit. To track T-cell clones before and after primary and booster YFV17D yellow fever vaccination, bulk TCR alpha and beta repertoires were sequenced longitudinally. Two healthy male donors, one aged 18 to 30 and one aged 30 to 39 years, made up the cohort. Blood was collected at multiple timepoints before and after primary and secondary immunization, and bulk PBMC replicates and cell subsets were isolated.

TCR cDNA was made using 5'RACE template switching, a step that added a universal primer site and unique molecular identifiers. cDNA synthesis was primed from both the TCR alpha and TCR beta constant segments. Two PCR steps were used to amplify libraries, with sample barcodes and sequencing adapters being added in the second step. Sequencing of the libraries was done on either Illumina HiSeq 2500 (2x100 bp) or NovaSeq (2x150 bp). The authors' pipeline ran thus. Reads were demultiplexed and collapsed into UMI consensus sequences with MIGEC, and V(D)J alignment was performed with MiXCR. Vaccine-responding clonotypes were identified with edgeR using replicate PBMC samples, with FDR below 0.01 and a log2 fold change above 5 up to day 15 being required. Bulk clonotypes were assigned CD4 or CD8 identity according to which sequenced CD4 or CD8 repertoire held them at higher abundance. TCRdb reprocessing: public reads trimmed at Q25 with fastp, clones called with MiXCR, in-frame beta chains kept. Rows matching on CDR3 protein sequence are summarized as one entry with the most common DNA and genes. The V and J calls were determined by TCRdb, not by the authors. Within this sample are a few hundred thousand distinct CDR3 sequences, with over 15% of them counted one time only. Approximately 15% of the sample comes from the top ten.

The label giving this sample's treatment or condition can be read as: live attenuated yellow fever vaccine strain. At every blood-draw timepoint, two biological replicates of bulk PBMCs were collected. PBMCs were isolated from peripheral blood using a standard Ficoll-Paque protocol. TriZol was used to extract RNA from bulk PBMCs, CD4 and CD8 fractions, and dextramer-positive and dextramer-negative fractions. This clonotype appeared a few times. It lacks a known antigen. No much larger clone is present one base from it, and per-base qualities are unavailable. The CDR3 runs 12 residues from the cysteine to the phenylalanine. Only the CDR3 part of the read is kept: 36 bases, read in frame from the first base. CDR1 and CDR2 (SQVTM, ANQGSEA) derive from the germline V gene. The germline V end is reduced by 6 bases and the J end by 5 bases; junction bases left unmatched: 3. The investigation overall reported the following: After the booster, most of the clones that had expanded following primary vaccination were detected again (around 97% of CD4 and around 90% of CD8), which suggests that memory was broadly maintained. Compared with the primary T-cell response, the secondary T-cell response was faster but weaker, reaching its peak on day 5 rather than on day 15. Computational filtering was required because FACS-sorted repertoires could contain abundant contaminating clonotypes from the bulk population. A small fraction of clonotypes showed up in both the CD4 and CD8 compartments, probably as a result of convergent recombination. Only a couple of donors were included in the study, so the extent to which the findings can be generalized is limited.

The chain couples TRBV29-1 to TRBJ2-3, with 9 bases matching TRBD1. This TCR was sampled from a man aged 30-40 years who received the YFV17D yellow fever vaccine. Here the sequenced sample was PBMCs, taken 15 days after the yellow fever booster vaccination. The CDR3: CSVDRGRDTQYF. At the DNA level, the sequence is TGCAGCGTGGACAGGGGCAGAGATACGCAGTATTTT.